This entry is about one T cell receptor beta chain. The data belong to a study of blood T cell repertoires in COVID-19. The wider study: Italy, Spain and the United States were the sources of the convalescent and acute COVID-19 samples.

As handled by the study authors: Reference gene primer amplification gave nucleated cell count estimates. The assay was immunoSEQ multiplex PCR, and TCRdb's table has in-frame clones only and misses some. V, J and clone size are taken as reported in that table, and D and trimming were inferred from the DNA itself. This sample has 150,000 to 200,000 clones, with over 75% found just once. With 2 bases removed from V and 10 bases from J, the gap between germline ends came to 14 bases. This CDR3 spans 13 amino acids. Germline values: CDR1 SGHTA, CDR2 FQGTGA. The receptor was isolated from a man between 35 and 55 years old with active or convalescent COVID-19. V usage is TRBV7-3 and J usage is TRBJ1-1; no reliable D call. The sample was peripheral blood. The CDR3 protein is CASSLGSSRPAFF. The DNA for the CDR3 is TGTGCCAGCAGCTTAGGGTCCTCGCGGCCAGCTTTCTTT.